A single sample is the source of the 2 T cell receptor beta chains below, sequenced in a study of cytomegalovirus exposure and HLA in healthy donors. The PCR made use of 60 Vbeta and 13 Jbeta primers. Some clones are missing from TCRdb's copy, which holds only in-frame ones; the method was immunoSEQ multiplex PCR. The sample has about 130,000 clones, roughly four fifths seen once. Source material: PBMCs. The receptors derive from a woman aged 40 to 49 in good health and CMV-seropositive.

The genes are TRBV6-1 and TRBJ1-2; D possibly corresponds to TRBD1 (6 bases). The CDR3 is 15 amino acids. V was clipped by 10 bases and J by 7 bases, with 25 bases between them. Per germline, CDR1 MNHNS and CDR2 SASEGT. CDR3 amino acids: CAIDQRGALSGGYTF. The CDR3 DNA reads as TGTGCCATCGACCAACGGGGGGCGCTATCCGGTGGCTACACCTTC.

This clone has just one count. The chain carries TRBV19 and TRBJ2-7; D may be TRBD1 (5 bases). The CDR3 extends over 13 amino acids. Per the germline V gene, CDR1 is LNHDA and CDR2 is SQIVND (reference sequence). Trimming left V 6 bases short and J 2 bases short, with 11 bases between. The CDR3 here is CASRVDSTYEQYF. Here the CDR3 DNA reads TGTGCCAGTAGGGTAGACAGTACCTACGAGCAGTACTTC.